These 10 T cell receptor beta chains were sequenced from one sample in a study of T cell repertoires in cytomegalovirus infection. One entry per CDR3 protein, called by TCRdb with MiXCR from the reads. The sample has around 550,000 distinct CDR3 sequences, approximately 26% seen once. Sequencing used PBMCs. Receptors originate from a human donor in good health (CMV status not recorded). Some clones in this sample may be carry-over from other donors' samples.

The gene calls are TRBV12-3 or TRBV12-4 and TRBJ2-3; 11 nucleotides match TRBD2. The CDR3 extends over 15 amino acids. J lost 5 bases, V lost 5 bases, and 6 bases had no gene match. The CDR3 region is CASSRGLAARDTQYF. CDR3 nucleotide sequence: TGTGCCAGCAGTCGGGGACTAGCGGCCCGAGATACGCAGTATTTT.

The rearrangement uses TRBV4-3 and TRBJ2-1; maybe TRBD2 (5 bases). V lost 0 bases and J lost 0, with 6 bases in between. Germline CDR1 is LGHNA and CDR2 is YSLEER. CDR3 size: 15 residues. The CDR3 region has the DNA TGCGCCAGCAGCCAAGACCGGGGCTCCTACAATGAGCAGTTCTTC. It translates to CASSQDRGSYNEQFF.

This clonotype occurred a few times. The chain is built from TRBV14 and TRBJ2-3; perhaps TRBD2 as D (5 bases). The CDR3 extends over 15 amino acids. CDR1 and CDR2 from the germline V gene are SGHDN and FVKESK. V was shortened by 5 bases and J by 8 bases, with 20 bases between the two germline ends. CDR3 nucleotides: TGTGCCAGCAGCACCGCTGTAGCGTCTAGTGGTACGCAGTATTTT. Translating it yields CASSTAVASSGTQYF.

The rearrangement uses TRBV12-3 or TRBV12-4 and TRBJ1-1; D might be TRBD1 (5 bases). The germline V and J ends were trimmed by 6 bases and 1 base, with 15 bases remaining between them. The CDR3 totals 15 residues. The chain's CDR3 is CASSPNWGGNTEAFF. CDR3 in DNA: TGTGCCAGCAGCCCGAATTGGGGCGGGAACACTGAAGCTTTCTTT.

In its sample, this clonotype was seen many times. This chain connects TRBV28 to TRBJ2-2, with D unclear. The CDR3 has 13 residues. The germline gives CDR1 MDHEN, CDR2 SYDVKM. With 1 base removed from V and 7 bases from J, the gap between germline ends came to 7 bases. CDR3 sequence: CASSLLPSGELFF. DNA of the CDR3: TGTGCCAGCAGTTTATTGCCGAGCGGGGAGCTGTTTTTT.

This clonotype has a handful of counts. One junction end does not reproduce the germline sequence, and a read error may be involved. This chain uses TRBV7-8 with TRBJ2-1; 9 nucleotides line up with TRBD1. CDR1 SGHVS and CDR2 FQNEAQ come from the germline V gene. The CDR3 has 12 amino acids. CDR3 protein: CASSWRTGGMIF. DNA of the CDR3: TGTGCCAGCAGCTGGAGAACAGGGGGCATGATCTTC. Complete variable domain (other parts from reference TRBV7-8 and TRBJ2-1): GAGVSQSPRYKVAKRGQDVALRCDPISGHVSLFWYQQALGQGPEFLTYFQNEAQLDKSGLPSDRFFAERPEGSVSTLKIQRTQQEDSAVYLCASSWRTGGMIFGPGTRLTVL.

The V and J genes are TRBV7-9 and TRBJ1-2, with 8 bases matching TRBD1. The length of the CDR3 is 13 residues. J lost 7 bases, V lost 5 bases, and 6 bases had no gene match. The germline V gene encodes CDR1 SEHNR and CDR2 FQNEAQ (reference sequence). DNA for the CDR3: TGTGCCAGCAGCACCTCAGGGGGCGGTGGCTACACCTTC. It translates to CASSTSGGGGYTF. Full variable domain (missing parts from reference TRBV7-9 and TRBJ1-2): DTGVSQNPRHKITKRGQNVTFRCDPISEHNRLYWYRQTLGQGPEFLTYFQNEAQLEKSRLLSDRFSAERPKGSFSTLEIQRTEQGDSAMYLCASSTSGGGGYTFGSGTRLTVV.

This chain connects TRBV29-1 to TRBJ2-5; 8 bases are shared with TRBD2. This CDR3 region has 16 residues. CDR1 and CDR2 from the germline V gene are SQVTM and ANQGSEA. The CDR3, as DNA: TGCAGTGTGGGCGACAGCGGGAGCCTCCGGGTCGAGACCCAGTACTTC. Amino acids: CSVGDSGSLRVETQYF.

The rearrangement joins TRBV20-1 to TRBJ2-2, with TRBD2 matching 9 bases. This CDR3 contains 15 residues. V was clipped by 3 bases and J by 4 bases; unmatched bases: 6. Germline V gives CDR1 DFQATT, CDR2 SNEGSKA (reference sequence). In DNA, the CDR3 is TGCAGTGCTAGGGCTAGCGGGGACCTCACCGGGGAGCTGTTTTTT. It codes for CSARASGDLTGELFF.

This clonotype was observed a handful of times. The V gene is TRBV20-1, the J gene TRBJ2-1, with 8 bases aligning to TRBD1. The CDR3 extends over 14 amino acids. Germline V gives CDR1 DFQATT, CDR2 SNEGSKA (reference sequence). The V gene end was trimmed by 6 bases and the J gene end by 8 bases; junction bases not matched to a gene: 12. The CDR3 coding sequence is TGCAGTGCCGAGCCCGGACAGGGAACTTATGAGCAGTTCTTC. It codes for CSAEPGQGTYEQFF.